The 9 T cell receptor beta chains below all came from one sample that was sequenced in a study of blood T cell repertoires in COVID-19 (TCRdb year 2020). The method was the immunoSEQ multiplex PCR assay. As stored in TCRdb, this immuneACCESS dataset retains in-frame rearrangements with V and J assigned. A fraction of the clones does not appear; measured against another copy, unresolved V genes explain less than half of the discrepancy, and the remainder lacks a known reason. For this sample there are about 91,000 clones; 80% to 90% appear just once. Roughly 8.3% of the sample rests with the top ten. Sequencing was done on a sample of peripheral blood. These receptors all come from a woman between 65 and 79 years old with acute or convalescent COVID-19.

The V and J genes are TRBV5-4 and TRBJ2-3; TRBD2 might be the D (6 bases). CDR3 length equals 14 residues. Deletions cut 2 bases from V and 8 bases from J, with 15 bases between. Germline loops: CDR1 SGHNT, CDR2 YYREEE (reference sequence). The CDR3: CASSFRGTGGTQYF. The DNA of the CDR3 is TGTGCCAGCAGCTTTCGCGGGACCGGAGGTACGCAGTATTTT.

The chain links TRBV27 to TRBJ2-2, with unresolved D. The CDR3 consists of 13 residues. V gave up 6 bases and J gave up 4 bases, with 9 bases separating them. CDR1 MNHEY and CDR2 SMNVEV come from the germline V gene (reference sequence). Written as DNA, the CDR3 is TGTGCCAGCAGAGAGGCCTTCACCGGGGAGCTGTTTTTT. Amino acid sequence: CASREAFTGELFF.

The chain has TRBV13 and TRBJ1-2; D perhaps matches TRBD1 (6 bases). In germline, CDR1 is PRHDT, CDR2 FYEKMQ (reference sequence). The CDR3 is 13 amino acids. The V and J ends lost 6 bases and 7 bases respectively, with 15 bases between them. CDR3 nucleotides: TGTGCCAGCAGAGACAGGCCTCAGGGTGGCTACACCTTC. Its translation is CASRDRPQGGYTF. Using reference TRBV13 and TRBJ1-2 for the parts outside the CDR3, the full variable domain is AAGVIQSPRHLIKEKRETATLKCYPIPRHDTVYWYQQGPGQDPQFLISFYEKMQSDKGSIPDRFSAQQFSDYHSELNMSSLELGDSALYFCASRDRPQGGYTFGSGTRLTVV.

CDR3 coding DNA: TGTGCCAGCAGTTCTCCGGACAGCTCCTACGAGCAGTACTTC. Translation: CASSSPDSSYEQYF. The chain joins TRBV28 to TRBJ2-7, with D possibly TRBD1 on 6 matching bases. CDR1 MDHEN and CDR2 SYDVKM come from the germline V gene. The ends were cut back, 4 bases at V and 0 bases at J, with 10 bases in the middle. This CDR3 has 14 residues. The entire variable domain, with the rest obtained from reference TRBV28 and TRBJ2-7, is as follows: DVKVTQSSRYLVKRTGEKVFLECVQDMDHENMFWYRQDPGLGLRLIYFSYDVKMKEKGDIPEGYSVSREKKERFSLILESASTNQTSMYLCASSSPDSSYEQYFGPGTRLTVT.

This chain connects TRBV7-9 to TRBJ1-4; D remains ambiguous. The germline V and J ends were trimmed by 2 bases and 6 bases, with 10 bases remaining between them. The CDR3 consists of 14 residues. Per germline, CDR1 SEHNR and CDR2 FQNEAQ (reference sequence). The CDR3 DNA is TGTGCCAGCAGCTTAATGGCCGCGGATGAAAAACTGTTTTTT. Its translation is CASSLMAADEKLFF.

The chain is built from TRBV4-2 and TRBJ2-7; TRBD1 is a possible D gene (6 bases). Germline CDR1 is LGHNA and CDR2 is YNFKEQ. The CDR3 is made up of 14 amino acids. The germline V and J ends were trimmed by 8 bases and 5 bases, with 19 bases remaining between them. CDR3 loop: CASAKLGGTDEQYF. For the CDR3, the DNA is TGTGCCAGCGCCAAATTAGGGGGAACGGACGAGCAGTACTTC.

J is TRBJ2-1 and V is TRBV5-1; the D is unclear. Germline V gene lookup returns CDR1 SGHRS and CDR2 YFSETQ. This CDR3 contains 15 residues. Between the trimmed V and J ends, which lost 4 bases and 6 bases, there was a span of 17 bases. CDR3 amino acids: CASSPALSSVNEQFF. As DNA, the CDR3 is TGCGCCAGCAGCCCCGCCCTATCTTCCGTCAATGAGCAGTTCTTC.

The rearrangement joins TRBV2 to TRBJ2-1; the match to TRBD2 covers 8 bases. V gave up 6 bases and J gave up 0 bases; unmatched junction bases: 4. CDR1 and CDR2 from the germline V gene are SNHLY and FYNNEI. The CDR3 loop spans 15 amino acids. The chain's CDR3 is CASRRLASSYNEQFF. The CDR3 DNA follows: TGTGCCAGCAGGCGACTAGCGAGCTCCTACAATGAGCAGTTCTTC.

The V call is TRBV29-1, the J call TRBJ1-2; no reliable D call. Trimming removed 4 bases at V and 4 bases at J, with 16 bases between. CDR1 SQVTM and CDR2 ANQGSEA come from the germline V gene. This CDR3 is 14 amino acids long. Here the CDR3 DNA reads TGCAGCGTTGCCCTCCCCCCCGGGAGCTATGGCTACACCTTC. Encoded protein: CSVALPPGSYGYTF.